A selection of T cell receptor beta chains follows, all from one sample in a study of T cell changes during pregnancy in multiple sclerosis. Clones were read by immunoSEQ multiplex PCR, and TCRdb kept only the in-frame ones, dropping some. The sample holds roughly 38,000 clones, about nine tenths seen once. The starting material was peripheral blood, obtained in the third trimester of pregnancy. The receptors were sampled from a female donor in good health, enrolled as a control in a pregnancy study. Each CDR3 is given with its conserved first and last residue. Each record gives: V gene, J gene, clone size, D gene, CDR3 protein, CDR3 DNA. D genes are given only for firm matches. Size values are once, few and many counts, or a class for expanded clones, and some rows have none.

>TRBV7-9|TRBJ2-5|.|TRBD2
CASSLFGTSGSRQETQYF
TGTGCCAGCAGCTTATTCGGGACTAGCGGGAGTAGGCAAGAGACCCAGTACTTC
>TRBV6-6|TRBJ1-5|.|.
CASSLQRAAIYQPQHF
TGTGCCAGCAGCCTCCAGCGGGCAGCGATTTACCAGCCCCAGCATTTT
>TRBV28|TRBJ1-1|.|TRBD1
CASRSLDRANTEAFF
TGTGCCAGCAGGTCGCTAGACAGGGCGAACACTGAAGCTTTCTTT
>TRBV4-1|TRBJ1-1|.|.
CASSRGLGTEAFF
TGCGCCAGCAGCCGGGGCCTGGGCACTGAAGCTTTCTTT
>TRBV25-1|TRBJ2-1|.|.
CASSEYPRGFSYNEQFF
TGTGCCAGCAGTGAATACCCCAGGGGCTTCTCCTACAATGAGCAGTTCTTC
>TRBV2|TRBJ1-5|.|TRBD1
CASRAGTDSNQPQHF
TGTGCCAGCAGGGCCGGGACAGATAGCAATCAGCCCCAGCATTTT
>TRBV25-1|TRBJ2-1|.|.
CASSRGAGNEQFF
TGTGCCAGCAGTCGGGGGGCCGGCAATGAGCAGTTCTTC
>TRBV15|TRBJ1-5|.|TRBD1
CATSRDGGGRQPQHF
TGTGCCACCAGCAGAGATGGAGGGGGCAGGCAGCCCCAGCATTTT
>TRBV28|TRBJ1-3|.|.
CASSLSDSSGNTIYF
TGTGCCAGCAGTTTGTCCGACAGCTCTGGAAACACCATATATTTT
>TRBV6-4|TRBJ1-6|.|.
CASSDGSADSPLHF
TGTGCCAGCAGTGACGGGTCCGCGGATTCACCCCTCCACTTT
>TRBV9|TRBJ1-6|.|TRBD1
CASSTQGDNSPLHF
TGTGCCAGCAGCACACAGGGGGATAATTCACCCCTCCACTTT
>TRBV6-1|TRBJ2-3|.|.
CASSETQYTQYF
TGTGCCAGCAGTGAAACCCAGTATACGCAGTATTTT
>TRBV12-5|TRBJ2-1|few|.
CASGFSVGRERYNEQFF
TGTGCTAGTGGTTTCTCCGTCGGGCGGGAACGGTACAATGAGCAGTTCTTC
>TRBV19|TRBJ1-2|.|.
CASSIGTGNADGYTF
TGTGCCAGTAGTATCGGCACAGGCAACGCTGATGGCTACACCTTC
>TRBV27|TRBJ2-7|few|.
CASSLGAGVAYEQYF
TGTGCCAGCAGTCTGGGGGCGGGAGTCGCCTACGAGCAGTACTTC
>TRBV7-9|TRBJ1-2|few|.
CASSPKEGGRFHYGYTF
TGTGCCAGCAGCCCAAAGGAGGGGGGGCGTTTCCACTATGGCTACACCTTC
>TRBV29-1|TRBJ2-5|.|TRBD1
CSATGGLETQYF
TGCAGCGCTACAGGGGGGTTAGAGACCCAGTACTTC
>TRBV19|TRBJ2-1|few|.
CASRTTGYNEQFF
TGTGCCAGTAGAACAACAGGGTACAATGAGCAGTTCTTC
>TRBV4-2|TRBJ1-6|.|.
CASSQDTGTLNSPLHF
TGTGCCAGCAGCCAAGATACAGGGACACTCAATTCACCCCTCCACTTT
>TRBV30|TRBJ2-1|.|TRBD2
CAWRGGTSGYNEQFF
TGTGCCTGGAGAGGAGGAACTAGCGGATACAATGAGCAGTTCTTC